The source of this TCR beta chain is a study of T cell repertoires in cytomegalovirus infection (dated by TCRdb to the late 2010s). Background for the entire study: The HLA type of each donor mattered for the analysis, because public TCR beta signatures pointed to carriage of CMV infection along with the matching HLA type. Study-wide conclusions, independent of this receptor: Carriers of CMV infection plus the relevant HLA type were discriminated by the cumulative frequency of public TCR beta family members in the study cohort and in an independent roughly 340-donor cohort. The ex vivo response was dominated by HLA-C-restricted CMV-specific TCR beta clonotypes, and the single most frequent clonotype in two of eight donors was supplied by these HLA-C-restricted clonotypes.

This clonotype has ten or more counts. No antigen is known for it. Per-base qualities were not stored, and no clone one base away is much larger. Sequenced using an Illumina HiSeq 1500. The raw public data were reprocessed by TCRdb itself: fastp quality trimming at Q25, MiXCR clonotype calling, in-frame beta chains only. CDR3 protein sequences are deduplicated, and each keeps its most common genes and DNA. The sample records approximately 76,000 distinct CDR3 sequences, 3% to 4.5% of which are singletons. Together, the top ten hold about 4.6% of the sample. For CDR1 and CDR2, the germline V gene lists SNHLY and FYNNEI. Including the terminal cysteine and phenylalanine, the CDR3 comprises 14 residues. The read is trimmed to its CDR3 DNA, 42 bases read in frame from base 1. A distance of 12 bases separates the germline ends of V and J, which lose 9 bases and 0 bases respectively.

The material sequenced was PBMCs. This receptor was taken from a human donor in good health (CMV status not recorded). Some clones in this sample may be carry-over from other donors' samples. The rearrangement joined TRBV2 to TRBJ2-1; tentative D gene TRBD2, with 7 bases matching. The CDR3 sequence is CAREGGGSYNEQFF. The nucleotide sequence is TGTGCCAGAGAGGGGGGGGGCTCCTACAATGAGCAGTTCTTC.